This T cell receptor (beta chain) was profiled in a study of blood T cell repertoires in COVID-19. Germline CDR1 reads LGHNA; CDR2 reads YSLEER. The CDR3 totals 13 residues. V dropped 1 base and J dropped 8 bases, with 11 bases sitting between them. Seattle researchers signed up patients amid active infection and tracked them longitudinally. As originally analysed: Nucleated cell number was recorded as an estimate derived from reference gene primer amplification. Libraries were prepared by immunoSEQ multiplex PCR; TCRdb keeps only in-frame clonotypes and omits some of them. V, J and clone size derive from that table, while D and trimming were established from the DNA sequence. In the table there are roughly 230,000 clones, 90% of which are singletons.

The sequencing input was peripheral blood. This receptor was taken from a woman aged 60 to 75 with COVID-19, enrolled during active disease. The V call is TRBV4-3, the J call TRBJ1-1; the D gene is possibly TRBD1 (6 bases). The DNA for the CDR3 is TGCGCCAGCAGCCAAGTTGGGGGCTCGGAAGCTTTCTTT. It is translated as CASSQVGGSEAFF.